The clone carrying this T cell receptor (beta chain) has more than one count but fewer than ten. What it binds is not known. The data originate from a study of yellow fever vaccine responses in identical twins. TCRdb re-derived calls from the RT-PCR reads in MiXCR, one entry per CDR3 protein. The sample lists approximately 3,000 distinct CDR3 sequences, over 75% occurring once. The germline V gene has CDR1 SNHLY and CDR2 FYNNEI. There are 14 residues in the CDR3. With 7 bases clipped from V and 1 base from J, the junction kept 5 bases outside the gene matches. Notes on the study in general: Twins reportedly mounted vaccine T cell responses that seemed partly convergent, partly personalized.

The clonotype comes from a woman aged 18-30 years who received the yellow fever vaccine. The starting material was T cells from blood (PBMCs), unsorted or a sorted subset (not recorded which), obtained before or after yellow fever vaccination (not recorded which). The V call is TRBV2, the J call TRBJ2-3; 7 nucleotides align to TRBD2. DNA of the CDR3: TGTGCCAGCAAGCGGGACCCTGGCACAGATACGCAGTATTTT. Residues: CASKRDPGTDTQYF.